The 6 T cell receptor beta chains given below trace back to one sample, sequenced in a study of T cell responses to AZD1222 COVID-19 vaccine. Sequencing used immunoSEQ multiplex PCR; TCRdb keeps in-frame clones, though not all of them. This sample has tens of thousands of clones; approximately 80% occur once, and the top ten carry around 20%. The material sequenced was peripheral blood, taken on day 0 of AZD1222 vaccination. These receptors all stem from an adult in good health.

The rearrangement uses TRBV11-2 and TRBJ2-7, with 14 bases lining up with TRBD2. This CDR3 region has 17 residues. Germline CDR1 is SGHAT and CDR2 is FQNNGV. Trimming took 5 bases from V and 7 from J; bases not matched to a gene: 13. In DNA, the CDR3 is TGTGCCAGCAGCCTCTTCGGGGGACTAGCGGGAGTACGGGAGCAGTACGTC. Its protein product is CASSLFGGLAGVREQYV.

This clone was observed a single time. The CDR3: CASSAQGASGNTIYF. In DNA, the CDR3 is TGTGCCAGCAGTGCACAGGGGGCATCTGGAAACACCATATATTTT. The V call is TRBV27, the J call TRBJ1-3; 9 nucleotides line up with TRBD1. V was clipped by 5 bases and J by 1 base; unmatched bases: 3. CDR1 and CDR2 from the germline V gene are MNHEY and SMNVEV (reference sequence). The CDR3 contains 15 residues.

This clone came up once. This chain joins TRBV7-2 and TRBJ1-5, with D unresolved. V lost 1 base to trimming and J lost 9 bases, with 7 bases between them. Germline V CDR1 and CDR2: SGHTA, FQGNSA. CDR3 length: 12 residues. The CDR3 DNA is TGTGCCAGCAGCTTAGAGGTGGGGCCCCAGCATTTT. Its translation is CASSLEVGPQHF.

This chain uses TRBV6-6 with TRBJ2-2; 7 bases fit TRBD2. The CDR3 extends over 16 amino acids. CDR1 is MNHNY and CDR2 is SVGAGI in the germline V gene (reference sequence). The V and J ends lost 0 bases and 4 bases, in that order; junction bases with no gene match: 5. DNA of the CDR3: TGTGCCAGCAGTTACTCGGGGGGGAGGGTCACCGGGGAGCTGTTTTTT. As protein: CASSYSGGRVTGELFF.

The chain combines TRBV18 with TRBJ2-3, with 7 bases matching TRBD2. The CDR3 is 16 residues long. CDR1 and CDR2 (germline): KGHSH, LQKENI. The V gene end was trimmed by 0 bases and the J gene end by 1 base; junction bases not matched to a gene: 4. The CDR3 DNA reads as TGTGCCAGCTCACCACCGTCTAGCGGCGGCACAGATACGCAGTATTTT. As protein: CASSPPSSGGTDTQYF.

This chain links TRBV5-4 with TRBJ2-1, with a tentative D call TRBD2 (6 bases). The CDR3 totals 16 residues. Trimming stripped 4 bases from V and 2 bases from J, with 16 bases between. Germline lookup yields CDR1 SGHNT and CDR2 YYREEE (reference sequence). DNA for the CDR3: TGTGCCAGCAGCCCCCCGTTAGCGGACGCCTACAATGAGCAGTTCTTC. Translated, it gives CASSPPLADAYNEQFF.